This T cell receptor (beta chain) is from a study of blood T cell repertoires in COVID-19. The junction had 14 bases not matched to a gene; V was cut back by 7 bases and J by 4 bases. This CDR3 is built from 16 residues. The germline gives CDR1 KGHSH, CDR2 LQKENI. Authors' data handling: Amplified reference gene primers provided the basis for estimating nucleated cell counts. Here immunoSEQ multiplex PCR was the method, and the copy in TCRdb shows in-frame clones only, minus some. V and J calls and clone size are given by that table; D and trimming were obtained from the DNA. The repertoire holds more than 15,000 clones, about 81% seen once, with about 14% in the top ten.

Sequencing was carried out using peripheral blood. The V call is TRBV18, the J call TRBJ1-1, with 8 bases aligning to TRBD1. The sequence was obtained from a middle-aged man with active or convalescent COVID-19. CDR3 DNA: TGTGCCAGCTGGGCCGGGGCAGGGGGCAGGGGCACTGAAGCTTTCTTT. It translates to CASWAGAGGRGTEAFF.